This TCR beta chain was captured in a study of cytomegalovirus exposure and HLA in healthy donors (dated by TCRdb to about 2017). A note on the overall study: In an earlier analysis of under 600 of the donors, around 300 Gb of sequence data and 100 million or so unique TCR beta sequences from about 179 million T cells were reported. About 300 gigabases of sequencing data and 78 million or so unique TCR sequences were included in an early release covering about 700 HLA-typed donors. The genetic ancestry cluster associated with self-reported Caucasian donors included 81% of the approximately 400 genotyped donors. The study aimed to test whether cataloging public T cell receptors could reveal signatures of past pathogen exposure. The T cell repertoires of 670 or so subjects were profiled by immunosequencing and related to cytomegalovirus serostatus. In addition to the first cohort of approximately 670 subjects, a separate validation cohort of 130 or so different subjects was used. High-throughput TCR immunosequencing, statistical association of individual TCRs with disease status, and machine learning were combined to predict cytomegalovirus infection status. To study patterns of TCR occurrence, a later analysis re-analyzed previously published TCR beta repertoires from several hundred donors and added high-resolution HLA genotyping. Rather than using new phenotypic data, the later analysis identified candidate immune exposures from TCR beta sequences and from how often those sequences occurred across donors. In an earlier analysis of about 590 of the donors, high-throughput TCR beta sequencing was used to judge whether each TCR beta V gene segment behaved as functional or pseudogenic. Donor age, sex, ethnicity and CMV serostatus were compiled alongside the repertoire data. A later genetic analysis used genome-wide SNP genotypes for about 60% of the 666 donors, treating that subset as a discovery cohort. Every repertoire in the discovery cohort had been generated on one and the same sequencing platform. Class I and class II HLA loci were covered by the typing at four-digit resolution. Typing coverage varied by locus: about 629-640 donors for A, B, C, DRB1 and DQB1; approximately 500 for DQA1; nearly 610 for DPA1; more than 450 for DPB1. Because of strong linkage in the cohort, roughly five DR-DQ haplotypes were treated as single units for association and clustering. Among roughly 400 genotyped donors of the cohort, an average of approximately 240,000 unique TCR beta nucleotide sequences was sequenced per donor, of which roughly 17% were non-productive. The paper's findings and limits, for the study overall: Across donors, most TCR sequences were observed very rarely, whereas some public TCRs were present in many individuals. A further reported finding was that TCR beta sequences accurately predicted the HLA-A and HLA-B alleles for most subjects in the first cohort. In an earlier analysis of roughly 500 of the donors, most TCR beta V segments appeared in productive rearrangements about 87% or about 30% of the time, broadly matching IMGT annotations. A later analysis reported that several top co-occurrence clusters appeared linked to parvovirus B19, influenza, CMV and Epstein-Barr virus. It was suggested by the authors that the approach could potentially be generalized to other disease states and immunological phenotypes. At a false discovery rate of 0.05, a later analysis linked under 20,000 TCR beta sequences to specific HLA alleles. The cohort was sequenced for TCR beta chains only, and without alpha or paired-chain data the features that could be detected were limited. In both the original and validation cohorts, the classifier was reported to diagnose cytomegalovirus status with high specificity and sensitivity. CMV serostatus was the only immune exposure information available for the cohort. The 87-base-pair reads could not distinguish some IMGT-functional V segments, including TRBV6-2 and TRBV6-3, so those segments were excluded. An association between a missense DCLRE1C variant and V-gene and J-gene trimming of TCR beta chains was found in a later genetic analysis and replicated in an independent cohort. A few of the identified cytomegalovirus-associated TCR beta chains were confirmed in vitro to be specific for cytomegalovirus antigens. Linkage disequilibrium might explain the correlated functional status among segregating V segments, but an unknown experimental factor could not be excluded. The earlier analysis of some 540 of the donors excluded 15 to 20 rarely observed V segments, including chromosome 9 orphons, because counts were too low. Most CMV-associated TCR beta chains appeared to be HLA-restricted in a later analysis, and the HLA associations seemed to be driven largely by CMV exposure. In a later analysis, the rate of TCR association differed among HLA loci, with DRB1 alleles having the most associated TCRs and HLA-C alleles having the fewest. HLA typing was unavailable for some donors at each locus, so association tests used only the typed subset. A cluster of highly shared sequence variants was judged likely to be a technical artifact of the sequencing pipeline. In a later analysis, HLA-associated TCR beta chains showed more clonal expansion and lower generation probabilities than non-associated chains that were equally common. A later genetic analysis reported fewer N-insertions in productive TCRs among donors in an Asian-associated ancestry cluster than the approximately 700-donor mean. When HLA alleles, especially DR and DQ, strongly co-occurred, attributing TCR associations to individual alleles was difficult. Sequencing depth was assumed to be roughly uniform across donors in the presence/absence analyses, though that assumption may not hold. In the study, 150 to 200 TCR beta chains were listed as associated with cytomegalovirus.

Receptors were amplified or captured by the immunoSEQ multiplex PCR assay. For the multiplex PCR, a mixture combining 60 forward primers for TCR Vbeta segments and 13 reverse primers for TCR Jbeta segments was used. The CDR3 region of rearranged TCR beta genes was amplified from genomic DNA by a multiplex PCR assay. On the Illumina HiSeq System, the amplified TCR beta libraries were sequenced as 87-base-pair reads. The authors processed their data as follows. A later analysis counted 75 million to 100 million unique TCR beta chains across the 666 repertoires, and 9.5 million to 11 million of these chains were shared by at least two donors. To remove PCR and sequencing errors, raw reads were error-corrected and collapsed into unique sequences using a nearest-neighbor algorithm that merged closely related sequences. To assign V, D and J gene segments, CDR3 sequences were aligned to IMGT reference sequences. Each retained sequence needed at least a six-nucleotide match to both a V gene segment and a J gene segment. Rearrangements were classified as productive when the CDR3 lacked stop codons and remained in frame with V and J, and all other rearrangements were classified as non-productive. CDR3 was defined according to IMGT convention as the region running from the second conserved V-encoded cysteine to the conserved J-encoded phenylalanine. The earlier analysis of some 600 of the donors excluded sequences that lacked an unambiguous match to a single V gene segment. An earlier analysis of about 590 of the donors classified V segments as functional when productive rearrangements were above 56.7% and as segregating when the standard deviation between donors was above 5%. To diagnose cytomegalovirus status from the catalog of TCR beta chain sequences, a statistical classification framework was built. A later analysis assigned V and J genes by comparing TCR nucleotide sequences with IMGT/GENE-DB human TR gene sequences. The TCRdist pipeline was used in a later analysis to assign CDR3 sequences and most-parsimonious VDJ recombination scenarios. A later analysis defined each TCR beta chain by its CDR3 amino acid sequence plus V-gene family, and excluded reads lacking a unique V-gene family. To address suspected cross-contamination and a sequencing artifact, a later analysis removed 550 to 750 highly shared, low-generation-probability nucleotide sequences. For each public chain, a later analysis derived a clonal expansion index from normalized ranks of inferred template counts within each repertoire. In a later analysis, generation probabilities were computed with a VDJ recombination model fitted to out-of-frame rearrangements, and the resulting probabilities were checked against IGoR. A later analysis scored TCR-TCR, TCR-HLA and TCR-CMV co-occurrence with hypergeometric tests, applying a repertoire-size bias correction to TCR pairs. To estimate false discovery rates, a later analysis permuted the HLA or CMV assignments 20 times. In a later analysis, co-occurring TCRs were grouped using DBSCAN, and TCRdist sequence similarity was added for clustering within HLA-allele-positive subsets. Co-occurrence clustering excluded repertoires with fewer than 30,000 or more than 120,000 public chains, plus five with anomalous nucleotide sharing. In its TCRdb copy, this immuneACCESS table keeps in-frame sequences only and misses some clones. Where compared with another copy, unresolved V genes explain less than half of these, and the others have no known cause. The V and J calls and clone size were taken over from that table, and D and trimming were inferred from the DNA. The sample table contains 200,000 to 250,000 clones; only one count was recorded for about 80% of them. Around 5.7% of the sample is held by the ten biggest clonotypes.

The germline V gene gives CDR1 as SGDLS and CDR2 as YYNGEE. V was cut back by 0 bases and J by 0 bases, leaving a gap of 9 bases between them. Including cysteine and phenylalanine, the CDR3 has 15 amino acids. CDR3 DNA only is kept here, 45 bases in frame from base 1. A note on this clone: Its antigen is not yet known. Base quality data are lacking; no much larger clone is found one base away.

In total, just over 650 healthy bone marrow donors made up the cohort. At the time of sampling, all cohort members were nominally healthy, though unrecorded immune exposures were likely present. The donor was CMV seropositive and belonged to the group of 250 to 350 seropositive cohort members. A peripheral blood sample was collected from each donor, and TCR beta sequencing was performed on peripheral blood mononuclear cells. Genomic DNA extraction from the blood cell samples was performed with the Qiagen DNeasy Blood Extraction Kit. The sequence links TRBV9 to TRBJ1-1, with no D gene named confidently. The sequence was collected from a woman aged 40 to 55 in good health and CMV-seropositive. Source material: PBMCs. This receptor carries the CDR3 CASSVGAVVNTEAFF. In nucleotide form, the sequence is TGTGCCAGCAGCGTAGGGGCAGTCGTGAACACTGAAGCTTTCTTT. Extended through the reference TRBV9 and TRBJ1-1 proteins, this CDR3 yields the full variable domain: DSGVTQTPKHLITATGQRVTLRCSPRSGDLSVYWYQQSLDQGLQFLIQYYNGEERAKGNILERFSAQQFPDLHSELNLSSLELGDSALYFCASSVGAVVNTEAFFGQGTRLTVV.